Listed here are 20 T cell receptor beta chains from one sample, sequenced in a study of OX40 agonist ivuxolimab in advanced cancers. Libraries were prepared by immunoSEQ multiplex PCR; TCRdb keeps only in-frame clonotypes and omits some of them. Among some 95,000 clones listed, less than 90% were seen once. The sequencing here drew on CD4+ or CD8+ T cells sorted from blood, taken in a trial of the OX40 agonist ivuxolimab. The receptor set was obtained from an adult with an advanced solid tumor such as melanoma, head and neck, liver or kidney cancer.

CDR3 residues: CASSEVGTGYSGANVLTF. Here the CDR3 DNA reads TGTGCCAGCAGTGAAGTGGGAACGGGGTACTCTGGGGCCAACGTCCTGACTTTC. The chain couples TRBV2 to TRBJ2-6; weak D call: TRBD2 (5 bases). Germline CDR1 is SNHLY and CDR2 is FYNNEI. The V end was cut by 1 base, the J end by 0 bases, with 13 bases between. The CDR3 spans 18 residues.

This rearrangement joins TRBV4-2 to TRBJ2-1; D may be TRBD2 (5 bases). CDR1 and CDR2 from the germline V gene are LGHNA and YNFKEQ. The CDR3 contains 14 residues. V was shortened by 0 bases and J by 12 bases, with 15 bases between the two germline ends. CDR3 sequence: CASSQEASGFLQFF. The CDR3 coding sequence is TGTGCCAGCAGCCAAGAGGCCAGCGGTTTTCTGCAGTTCTTC.

This clone was detected once. This chain uses TRBV7-9 with TRBJ1-5; perhaps TRBD1 as D (6 bases). Germline V CDR1 and CDR2: SEHNR, FQNEAQ (reference sequence). The CDR3 covers 17 residues. Between the trimmed V and J ends, which lost 0 bases and 0 bases, there was a span of 12 bases. The CDR3 is CASSLALDSNSNQPQHF. The CDR3 DNA follows: TGTGCCAGCAGCTTAGCGCTGGACAGCAATAGCAATCAGCCCCAGCATTTT.

This clone was seen a few times. The chain couples TRBV28 to TRBJ1-2; D gene unclear. The V gene lost 5 bases and the J gene lost 1 base, with 8 bases spanning the gap. The CDR3 has 13 residues. Germline V gene data show CDR1 as MDHEN and CDR2 as SYDVKM. The CDR3 bases are TGTGCCAGCAGTCCTGGACTTAACTATGGCTACACCTTC. As protein: CASSPGLNYGYTF.

V and J are TRBV29-1 and TRBJ2-4; D is ambiguous. Deletions cut 5 bases from V and 5 bases from J, with 4 bases between. The length of the CDR3 is 10 residues. Germline values: CDR1 SQVTM, CDR2 ANQGSEA. The CDR3 is CSVHQNIQYF. In nucleotides, the CDR3 is TGCAGCGTTCACCAAAACATTCAGTACTTC.

This clone appeared a single time. V and J are TRBV10-3 and TRBJ2-2; perhaps TRBD1 as D (6 bases). CDR3 size: 14 residues. Germline assignment: CDR1 ENHRY and CDR2 SYGVKD. Trimming removed 11 bases at V and 4 bases at J, with 17 bases between. CDR3 loop: CAARRQGLTGELFF. CDR3 nucleotide sequence: TGTGCCGCCCGGAGGCAGGGGCTCACCGGGGAGCTGTTTTTT.

This sequence joins TRBV2 and TRBJ2-4; D gene uncertain. This CDR3 region has 11 residues. The V gene lost 5 bases and the J gene lost 8 bases, with 7 bases spanning the gap. Germline V gene data show CDR1 as SNHLY and CDR2 as FYNNEI. CDR3 sequence: CASSPLHIQYF. CDR3 DNA sequence: TGTGCCAGCAGTCCCCTCCACATTCAGTACTTC.

The chain uses TRBV7-2 and TRBJ1-2; TRBD1 matches at 7 bases. The CDR3 sequence is 15 residues long. J was trimmed by 8 bases and V by 0 bases; bases with no gene match: 9. Germline V lookup: CDR1 SGHTA, CDR2 FQGNSA. The CDR3 spells CASSLAGTDIQGYTF. CDR3 nucleotides: TGTGCCAGCAGCTTAGCGGGGACAGACATACAGGGCTACACCTTC. The variable domain in full, completed from reference TRBV7-2 and TRBJ1-2, reads GAGVSQSPSNKVTEKGKDVELRCDPISGHTALYWYRQSLGQGLEFLIYFQGNSAPDKSGLPSDRFSAERTGGSVSTLTIQRTQQEDSAVYLCASSLAGTDIQGYTFGSGTRLTVV.

CDR3 protein: CASTRTGDGYTF. In DNA form, the CDR3 reads TGTGCCAGCACGAGGACAGGGGATGGCTACACCTTC. The V call is TRBV6-1, the J call TRBJ1-2, with 9 bases that match TRBD1. The junction had 3 bases not matched to a gene; V was cut back by 7 bases and J by 6 bases. Per germline, CDR1 MNHNS and CDR2 SASEGT. The CDR3 spans 12 residues.

The chain couples TRBV5-1 to TRBJ2-5, with no clear D. This CDR3 is built from 13 residues. Germline CDR1 is SGHRS and CDR2 is YFSETQ. Trimming pared 4 bases from V and 1 base from J, leaving 8 bases between. CDR3 sequence (DNA): TGCGCCAGCAGCCTCGAGGCCCAAGAGACCCAGTACTTC. It specifies CASSLEAQETQYF.

The chain employs TRBV2 and TRBJ2-3; 8 bases align to TRBD2. CDR1 is SNHLY, CDR2 FYNNEI, per germline. V lost 7 bases and J lost 4; bases outside the gene matches: 7. The CDR3 extends over 14 amino acids. The CDR3 sequence: CASIFSGSSDTQYF. CDR3 coding DNA: TGTGCCAGCATTTTCAGCGGGAGTTCAGATACGCAGTATTTT. Full variable domain (remainder filled in from reference TRBV2 and TRBJ2-3): EPEVTQTPSHQVTQMGQEVILRCVPISNHLYFYWYRQILGQKVEFLVSFYNNEISEKSEIFDDQFSVERPDGSNFTLKIRSTKLEDSAMYFCASIFSGSSDTQYFGPGTRLTVL.

The genes are TRBV7-3 and TRBJ2-5; possibly TRBD2 for D (6 bases). The CDR3 loop spans 15 amino acids. Trimming shortened V by 5 bases and J by 1 base, and 14 bases separated the two germline ends. Germline V CDR1 and CDR2: SGHTA, FQGTGA. The CDR3 coding sequence is TGTGCCAGCAGCCCTCGGGGTAGCGGCCAAGAGACCCAGTACTTC. It encodes CASSPRGSGQETQYF.

The J gene is TRBJ1-5, the V gene TRBV29-1, with no clear D. V was shortened by 6 bases and J by 2 bases, with 17 bases between the two germline ends. The CDR3 length is 15 residues. The germline gives CDR1 SQVTM, CDR2 ANQGSEA. The chain's CDR3 is CSVADGVLGNQPQHF. The CDR3 DNA reads TGCAGCGTCGCAGATGGGGTCCTCGGCAATCAGCCCCAGCATTTT.

CDR3 loop: CASRAGVQETQYF. The DNA of the CDR3 is TGTGCTTCAAGGGCAGGCGTCCAAGAGACCCAGTACTTC. This sequence joins TRBV10-3 and TRBJ2-5; D is undetermined. Germline V gene lookup returns CDR1 ENHRY and CDR2 SYGVKD. The CDR3 covers 13 residues.

The chain carries TRBV19 and TRBJ2-2; TRBD1 or TRBD2 may be the D gene (6 bases each). Germline assignment: CDR1 LNHDA and CDR2 SQIVND (reference sequence). V shed 3 bases and J shed 4 bases, with 12 bases lying between them. The CDR3 spans 15 residues. The DNA for the CDR3 is TGTGCCAGTAGTATTGGGGGGCGAGGCACCGGGGAGCTGTTTTTT. It is translated as CASSIGGRGTGELFF.

The gene calls are TRBV7-6 and TRBJ1-1; the D is unclear. This CDR3 comprises 15 residues. The V end lost 3 bases, the J end lost 1 base, and 12 bases lay between the germline ends. The germline CDR1 and CDR2 sequences are SGHVS and FNYEAQ. The CDR3 loop reads CASSFGGRENTEAFF. CDR3 bases: TGTGCCAGCAGCTTCGGCGGGCGGGAGAACACTGAAGCTTTCTTT.

The V call is TRBV5-5, the J call TRBJ1-2; possible D gene TRBD1, 5 bases. This CDR3 is 16 amino acids long. The V end was cut by 0 bases, the J end by 8 bases, with 20 bases between. Germline values: CDR1 SGHKS, CDR2 YYEKEE (reference sequence). The CDR3 reads CASSLVGDLLGSGYTF. CDR3 DNA: TGTGCCAGCAGCTTGGTCGGGGACCTCCTTGGCTCGGGCTACACCTTC.

This chain links TRBV11-2 with TRBJ2-1, with D possibly being TRBD2 (6 bases). This CDR3 has 16 residues. The V end lost 2 bases, the J end lost 10 bases, and 21 bases lay between the germline ends. Per the germline V gene, CDR1 is SGHAT and CDR2 is FQNNGV. The CDR3 nucleotides read TGTGCCAGCAGCTTATCGGGCGGGGCGAGGCAAGGAGAGCAGTTCTTC. Translation gives CASSLSGGARQGEQFF. The entire variable domain, with the rest obtained from reference TRBV11-2 and TRBJ2-1, is as follows: EAGVAQSPRYKIIEKRQSVAFWCNPISGHATLYWYQQILGQGPKLLIQFQNNGVVDDSQLPKDRFSAERLKGVDSTLKIQPAKLEDSAVYLCASSLSGGARQGEQFFGPGTRLTVL.

The V call is TRBV6-6, the J call TRBJ1-4, with D perhaps matching TRBD1 (5 bases). The V end lost 6 bases, the J end lost 0 bases, and 11 bases lay between the germline ends. Germline V gene sequence: CDR1 MNHNY, CDR2 SVGAGI (reference sequence). CDR3 length: 15 residues. The CDR3 sequence: CASSAGGATNEKLFF. The CDR3 DNA follows: TGTGCCAGCAGCGCCGGGGGAGCAACTAATGAAAAACTGTTTTTT.

V is TRBV19 and J is TRBJ1-1; D might be TRBD1 (6 bases). This CDR3 region has 15 residues. V was trimmed by 6 bases and J by 1 base, leaving 15 bases between them. The germline V gene has CDR1 LNHDA and CDR2 SQIVND (reference sequence). This chain's CDR3 is CASRGLGQANTEAFF. The DNA for the CDR3 is TGTGCCAGTAGGGGCCTGGGACAAGCGAACACTGAAGCTTTCTTT.